Listed below are T cell receptor beta chains from one sample, sequenced in a study of T cell repertoires in cytomegalovirus infection. Each CDR3 protein gets one entry after TCRdb re-called the reads with MiXCR. The sample has 750,000 to 950,000 distinct CDR3 sequences, 25% to 35% seen once. Their antigen targets remain unknown. The sample here was cultured CD8+ T cells from PBMCs, taken from culture after CMV antigen stimulation. All receptors derive from a human donor in good health (CMV status not recorded). Some clones in this sample may be carry-over from other donors' samples. Each CDR3 is given without its conserved first and last residue.

V	J	CDR3
TRBV6-6	TRBJ2-7	ATGTGGAYEQY
TRBV29-1	TRBJ1-5	SVDTGGHQPQH
TRBV10-3	TRBJ1-5	AISEGVIQPQH
TRBV7-9	TRBJ2-1	ASSTWSGSYNEQF
TRBV7-8	TRBJ2-1	ASSATWEQF
TRBV6-1	TRBJ2-7	ASSERSYEQY
TRBV5-6	TRBJ1-1	ASSLEQGWMNTEAF
TRBV19	TRBJ1-1	ASTQSGRRPNTEAF
TRBV27	TRBJ2-2	ASLDRGRGGELF
TRBV9	TRBJ1-3	ASSVAGVAGNTIY
TRBV6-5	TRBJ1-1	ASSYMGLNTEAF
TRBV7-6	TRBJ2-6	ASSLEMDSGANVLT
TRBV7-8	TRBJ2-3	ASSLPSAGGRTDTQY